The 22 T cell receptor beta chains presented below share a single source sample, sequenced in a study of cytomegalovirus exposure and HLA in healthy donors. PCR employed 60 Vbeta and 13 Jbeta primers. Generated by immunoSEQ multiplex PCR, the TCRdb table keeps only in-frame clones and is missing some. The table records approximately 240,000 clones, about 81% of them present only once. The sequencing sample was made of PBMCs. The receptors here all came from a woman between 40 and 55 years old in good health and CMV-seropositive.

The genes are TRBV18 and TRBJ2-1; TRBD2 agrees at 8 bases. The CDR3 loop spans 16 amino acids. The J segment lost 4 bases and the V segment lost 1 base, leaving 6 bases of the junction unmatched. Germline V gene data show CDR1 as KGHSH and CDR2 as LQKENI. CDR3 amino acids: CASSPRPGGGYNEQFF. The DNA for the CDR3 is TGTGCCAGCTCACCACGGCCCGGGGGGGGTTACAATGAGCAGTTCTTC.

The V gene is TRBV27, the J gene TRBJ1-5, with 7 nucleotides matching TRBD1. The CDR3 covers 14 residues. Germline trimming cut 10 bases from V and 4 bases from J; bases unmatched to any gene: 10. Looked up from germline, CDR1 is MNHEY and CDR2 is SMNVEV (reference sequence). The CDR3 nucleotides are TGTGCCATCCTGGGGGACAGCACTAATCAGCCCCAGCATTTT. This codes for CAILGDSTNQPQHF.

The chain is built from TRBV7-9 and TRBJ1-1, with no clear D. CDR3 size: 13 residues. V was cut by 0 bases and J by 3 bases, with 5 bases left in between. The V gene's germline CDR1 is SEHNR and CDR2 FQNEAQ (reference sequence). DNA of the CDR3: TGTGCCAGCAGCTTAGCGTTAGACACTGAAGCTTTCTTT. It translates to CASSLALDTEAFF.

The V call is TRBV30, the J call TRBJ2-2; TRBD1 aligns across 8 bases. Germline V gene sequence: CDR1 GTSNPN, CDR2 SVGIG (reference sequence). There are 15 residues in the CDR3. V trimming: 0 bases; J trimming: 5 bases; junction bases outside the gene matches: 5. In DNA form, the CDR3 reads TGTGCCTGGAGTGTTTGGACAGGGTATACCGGGGAGCTGTTTTTT. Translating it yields CAWSVWTGYTGELFF.

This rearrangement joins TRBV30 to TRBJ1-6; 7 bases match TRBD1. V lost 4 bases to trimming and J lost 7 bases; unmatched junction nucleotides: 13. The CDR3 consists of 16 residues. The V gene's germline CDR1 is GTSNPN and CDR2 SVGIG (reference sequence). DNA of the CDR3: TGTGCCTGGAACAGCGACGACAGGGAGTGGAATTCACCCCTCCACTTT. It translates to CAWNSDDREWNSPLHF.

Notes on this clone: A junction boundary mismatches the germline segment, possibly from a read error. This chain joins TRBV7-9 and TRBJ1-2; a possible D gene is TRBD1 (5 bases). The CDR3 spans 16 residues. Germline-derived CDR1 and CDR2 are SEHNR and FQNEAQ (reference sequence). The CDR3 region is CSSSFARGGFNYGYTF. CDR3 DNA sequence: TGTTCCAGCAGCTTTGCTCGGGGGGGATTTAACTATGGCTACACCTTC.

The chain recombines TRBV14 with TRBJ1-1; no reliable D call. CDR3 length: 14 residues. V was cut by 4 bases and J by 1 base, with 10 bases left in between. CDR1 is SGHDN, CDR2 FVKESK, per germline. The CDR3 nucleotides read TGTGCCAGCAGCCGAGGGAGAGGGAACACTGAAGCTTTCTTT. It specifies CASSRGRGNTEAFF.

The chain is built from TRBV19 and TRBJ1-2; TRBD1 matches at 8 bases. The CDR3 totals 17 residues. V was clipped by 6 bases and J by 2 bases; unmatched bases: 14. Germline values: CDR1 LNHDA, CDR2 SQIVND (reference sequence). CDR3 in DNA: TGTGCCAGTAGCAAATATATCGGACAGGGTACGAACTATGGCTACACCTTC. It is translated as CASSKYIGQGTNYGYTF.

The CDR3 DNA reads TGTGCCAGCAGCAGATGGGGACAGAGCTCCTACAATGAGCAGTTCTTC. This sequence encodes CASSRWGQSSYNEQFF. The chain joins TRBV4-2 to TRBJ2-1; 7 bases agree with TRBD1. With V trimmed by 5 bases and J by 0 bases, 7 bases remained unmatched. The CDR3 is 16 amino acids. Germline V gene data show CDR1 as LGHNA and CDR2 as YNFKEQ.

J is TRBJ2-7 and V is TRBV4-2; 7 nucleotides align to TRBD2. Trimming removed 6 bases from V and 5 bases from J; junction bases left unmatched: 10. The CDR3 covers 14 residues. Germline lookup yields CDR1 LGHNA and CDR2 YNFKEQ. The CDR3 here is CASRLAGLGHEQYF. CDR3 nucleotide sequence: TGTGCCAGCAGATTAGCGGGTCTAGGCCACGAGCAGTACTTC.

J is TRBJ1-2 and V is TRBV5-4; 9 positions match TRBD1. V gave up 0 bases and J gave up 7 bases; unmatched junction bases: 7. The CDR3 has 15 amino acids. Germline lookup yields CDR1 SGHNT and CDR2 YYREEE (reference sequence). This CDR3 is CASSLDVTGGFGYTF. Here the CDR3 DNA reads TGTGCCAGCAGCTTGGATGTGACAGGGGGTTTTGGCTACACCTTC.

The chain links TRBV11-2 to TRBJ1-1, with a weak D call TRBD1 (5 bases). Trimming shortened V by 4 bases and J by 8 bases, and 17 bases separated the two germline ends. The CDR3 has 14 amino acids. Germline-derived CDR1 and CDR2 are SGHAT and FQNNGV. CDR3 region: CASSSLVGGGEAFF. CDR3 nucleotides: TGTGCCAGCAGCTCCCTAGTAGGCGGGGGGGAAGCTTTCTTT.

The CDR3 nucleotides are TGTGCCAGCAGCGGGGCGACAGGGGGCACAGATACGCAGTATTTT. The encoded protein is CASSGATGGTDTQYF. The V call is TRBV9, the J call TRBJ2-3; 8 nucleotides line up with TRBD1. Germline-derived CDR1 and CDR2 are SGDLS and YYNGEE. V lost 3 bases to trimming and J lost 1 base; unmatched junction nucleotides: 4. This CDR3 is built from 15 residues. The variable domain in full, completed from reference TRBV9 and TRBJ2-3, reads DSGVTQTPKHLITATGQRVTLRCSPRSGDLSVYWYQQSLDQGLQFLIQYYNGEERAKGNILERFSAQQFPDLHSELNLSSLELGDSALYFCASSGATGGTDTQYFGPGTRLTVL.

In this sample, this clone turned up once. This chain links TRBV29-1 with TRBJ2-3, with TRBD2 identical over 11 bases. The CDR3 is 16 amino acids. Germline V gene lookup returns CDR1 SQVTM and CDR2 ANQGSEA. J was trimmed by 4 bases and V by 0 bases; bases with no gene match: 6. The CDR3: CSVEDVASGGPDTQYF. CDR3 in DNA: TGCAGCGTTGAAGATGTAGCTAGCGGGGGGCCAGATACGCAGTATTTT.

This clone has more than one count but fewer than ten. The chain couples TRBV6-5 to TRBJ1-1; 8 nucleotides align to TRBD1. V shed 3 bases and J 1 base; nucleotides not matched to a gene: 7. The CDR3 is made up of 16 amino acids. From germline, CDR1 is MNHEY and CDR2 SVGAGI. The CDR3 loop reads CASSYSMTGANTEAFF. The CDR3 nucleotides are TGTGCCAGCAGTTATTCTATGACAGGGGCGAACACTGAAGCTTTCTTT.

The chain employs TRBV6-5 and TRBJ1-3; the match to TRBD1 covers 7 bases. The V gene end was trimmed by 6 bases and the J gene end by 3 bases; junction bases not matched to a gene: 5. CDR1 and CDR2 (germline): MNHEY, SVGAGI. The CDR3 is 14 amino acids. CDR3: CASSLTGVGNTIYF. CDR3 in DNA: TGTGCCAGCAGCTTAACAGGGGTTGGAAACACCATATATTTT.

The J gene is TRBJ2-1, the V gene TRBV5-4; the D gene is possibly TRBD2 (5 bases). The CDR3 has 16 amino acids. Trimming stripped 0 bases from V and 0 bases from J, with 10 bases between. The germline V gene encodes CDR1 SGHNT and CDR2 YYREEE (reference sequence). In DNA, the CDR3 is TGTGCCAGCAGCTTGGCGGGCGGGTTCTCCTACAATGAGCAGTTCTTC. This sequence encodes CASSLAGGFSYNEQFF.

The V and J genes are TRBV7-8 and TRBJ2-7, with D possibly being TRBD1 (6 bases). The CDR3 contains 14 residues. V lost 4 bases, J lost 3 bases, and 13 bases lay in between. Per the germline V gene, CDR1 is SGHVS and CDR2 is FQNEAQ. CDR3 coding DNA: TGTGCCAGCAGCTATAACAGGGTCGGCTACGAGCAGTACTTC. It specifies CASSYNRVGYEQYF.

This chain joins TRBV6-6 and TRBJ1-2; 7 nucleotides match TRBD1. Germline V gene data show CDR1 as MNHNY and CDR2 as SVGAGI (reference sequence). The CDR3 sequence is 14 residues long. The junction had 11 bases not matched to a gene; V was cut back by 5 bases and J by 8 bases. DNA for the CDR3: TGTGCCAGCAGTCCTCACCTACAGGGGAACGGCTACACCTTC. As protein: CASSPHLQGNGYTF.

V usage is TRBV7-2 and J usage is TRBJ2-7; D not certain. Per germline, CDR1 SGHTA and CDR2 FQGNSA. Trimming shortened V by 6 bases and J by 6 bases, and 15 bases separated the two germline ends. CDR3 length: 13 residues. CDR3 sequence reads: CASSSPHSGEQYF. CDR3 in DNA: TGTGCCAGCAGTTCCCCGCATAGTGGCGAGCAGTACTTC.

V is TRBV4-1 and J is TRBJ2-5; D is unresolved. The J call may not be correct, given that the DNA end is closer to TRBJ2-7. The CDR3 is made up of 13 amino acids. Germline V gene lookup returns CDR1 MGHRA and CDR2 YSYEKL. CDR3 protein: CASSQVGSYEQYF. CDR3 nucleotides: TGCGCCAGCAGCCAAGTGGGCTCGTACGAGCAGTACTTC.

The CDR3 region is CARGQGATGANVLTF. CDR3 DNA: TGTGCCAGGGGACAGGGGGCGACTGGGGCCAACGTCCTGACTTTC. The chain has TRBV2 and TRBJ2-6, with 12 bases aligning to TRBD1. CDR3 length equals 15 residues. The germline V gene encodes CDR1 SNHLY and CDR2 FYNNEI. V shed 9 bases, J shed 2 bases, and the junction held 2 bases outside the gene matches.